The T cell receptor (beta chain) under discussion was sequenced for a study of PD-L1 blockade in urothelial cancer. The wider study: Males with bladder-origin urothelial cancer constituted about 85% of the roughly 29 patients.

Sequencing used immunoSEQ multiplex PCR; TCRdb keeps in-frame clones, though not all of them. Counted here are roughly 130,000 clones, less than 85% occurring once; the ten biggest clones make up 2.5% to 4%. This sample's time point: pretreatment peripheral blood. This sample comprised PBMCs, obtained around atezolizumab (anti-PD-L1) treatment. This clonotype was obtained from a man between 50 and 59 years old with urothelial cancer.

CDR3 DNA: TGTGCCAGCAGAGATTGGGGGGGACCGTCTCGCACAGATACGCAGTATTTT. Translating gives CASRDWGGPSRTDTQYF. The chain has TRBV5-6 and TRBJ2-3, with 7 bases aligning to TRBD2. The CDR3 covers 17 residues. Per the germline V gene, CDR1 is SGHDT and CDR2 is YYEEEE. Unmatched junction bases numbered 13, after V lost 5 bases and J lost 1 base. Drawing the rest from reference TRBV5-6 and TRBJ2-3, the complete variable domain is DAGVTQSPTHLIKTRGQQVTLRCSPKSGHDTVSWYQQALGQGPQFIFQYYEEEERQRGNFPDRFSGHQFPNYSSELNVNALLLGDSALYLCASRDWGGPSRTDTQYFGPGTRLTVL.